The 3 T cell receptor beta chains in this list originate from one sample, sequenced in a study of radiation and T cells in renal cell carcinoma (dated by TCRdb to the early 2020s). Receptor amplification or capture employed the immunoSEQ multiplex PCR assay. Sourced from immuneACCESS, this table was stored by TCRdb with only in-frame sequences that have V and J called. A share of the clones is absent; for the studies checked, an unresolved V gene accounts for under half, and the remainder has no known explanation. In this sample the table shows tens of thousands of clones, less than 85% of which occur a single time. The ten top clones hold roughly 30% of the sample. The time point label of this sample denotes: blood 2 weeks post-SBRT. Per the publication, the treatment or condition label means: 15 Gy SBRT to primary tumor, nephrectomy 4 weeks later. The sequenced sample was blood, obtained from a patient whose treatment included radiotherapy and nephrectomy. The origin of the receptors is a woman in her sixties or seventies with renal cell carcinoma.

This clone has more than one count but fewer than ten. J is TRBJ1-5 and V is TRBV7-2, with D possibly TRBD1 on 6 matching bases. In germline, CDR1 is SGHTA, CDR2 FQGNSA. Trimming pared 1 base from V and 0 bases from J, leaving 7 bases between. The CDR3 length is 15 residues. The chain's CDR3 is CASSLDRVSNQPQHF. The CDR3 coding sequence is TGTGCCAGCAGCTTAGACAGGGTTAGCAATCAGCCCCAGCATTTT.

The CDR3 loop is CASSLDNQPQHF. The CDR3 region has the DNA TGTGCCAGCAGCTTGGACAATCAGCCCCAGCATTTT. This chain uses TRBV5-8 with TRBJ1-5; D remains ambiguous. Per the germline V gene, CDR1 is SGHTS and CDR2 is YDEGEE. The CDR3 consists of 12 residues. Trimming shortened V by 0 bases and J by 3 bases, and 1 base separated the two germline ends.

The rearrangement uses TRBV6-5 and TRBJ1-4, with 8 bases lining up with TRBD1. Trimming took 6 bases from V and 8 from J; bases not matched to a gene: 11. The CDR3 runs 15 residues. CDR1 MNHEY and CDR2 SVGAGI come from the germline V gene. CDR3 residues: CASRRYPGQAEKLFF. The CDR3 bases are TGTGCCAGCAGACGTTATCCGGGACAGGCCGAAAAACTGTTTTTT.